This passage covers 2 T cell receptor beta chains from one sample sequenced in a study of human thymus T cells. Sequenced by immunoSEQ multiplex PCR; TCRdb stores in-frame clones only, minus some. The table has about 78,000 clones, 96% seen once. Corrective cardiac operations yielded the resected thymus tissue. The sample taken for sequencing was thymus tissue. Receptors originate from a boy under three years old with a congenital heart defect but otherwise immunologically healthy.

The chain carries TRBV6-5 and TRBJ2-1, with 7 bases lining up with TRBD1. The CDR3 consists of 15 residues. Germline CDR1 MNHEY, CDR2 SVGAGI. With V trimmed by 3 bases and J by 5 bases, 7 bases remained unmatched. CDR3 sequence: CASSYSGTADNEQFF. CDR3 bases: TGTGCCAGCAGTTATTCCGGGACAGCCGACAATGAGCAGTTCTTC.

CDR3 sequence: CASSFPGTFSPLAKNIQYF. The CDR3 coding sequence is TGTGCCAGCAGCTTTCCCGGGACATTCTCTCCTCTAGCCAAAAACATTCAGTACTTC. The chain has TRBV5-4 and TRBJ2-4; perhaps TRBD1 as D (6 bases). V dropped 2 bases and J dropped 0 bases, with 21 bases sitting between them. The germline gives CDR1 SGHNT, CDR2 YYREEE (reference sequence). The CDR3 is 19 residues long.